This T cell receptor (beta chain) was captured in a study of blood T cell repertoires in COVID-19. Study in general: The analysed material was cDNA or gDNA that came from T cells, B-cell-depleted T cells, or PBMCs.

Assay used: immunoSEQ multiplex PCR; TCRdb lists only in-frame clones, some missing. The sample lists 50,000 to 65,000 clones, roughly 81% occurring once. This clone has more than one count but fewer than ten. Material: peripheral blood. This clonotype was obtained from a woman aged 55 to 70 with acute or convalescent COVID-19.

The DNA of the CDR3 is TGTGCCAGTAGTCCAAATCGTCCGGGACAGGAGCGACTGTTTTTT. This sequence encodes CASSPNRPGQERLFF. The chain combines TRBV19 with TRBJ1-4; TRBD1 agrees at 8 bases. The J segment lost 13 bases and the V segment lost 5 bases, leaving 15 bases of the junction unmatched. This CDR3 is built from 15 residues. CDR1 is LNHDA and CDR2 is SQIVND in the germline V gene (reference sequence).